This TCR beta chain stems from a study of CD8+ T cells in alopecia areata. Following extraction, RNA underwent reverse transcription to cDNA, which served as the sequencing template. TCRdb's copy holds only in-frame clones and misses some; the assay was immunoSEQ multiplex PCR. The sample yields roughly 200,000 clones, 35% to 45% seen once. The CDR3 runs 13 residues. Trimming cost V 5 bases and J 9 bases, with 15 bases left between them. CDR1 is LNHDA and CDR2 is SQIVND in the germline V gene (reference sequence). Treatment here: oral pan-JAK inhibitor, 5-10 mg twice daily. This chain uses TRBV19 with TRBJ2-3; D may be TRBD2 (5 bases). The input for sequencing was CD4+ T cells sorted from blood, taken at roughly week 30, from a patient treated with tofacitinib. The clonotype was recovered from a human donor with alopecia areata. For the CDR3, the DNA is TGTGCCAGTAGTCCGACCGGGCCGGGAACGCAGTATTTT. Protein product: CASSPTGPGTQYF.